This T cell receptor beta chain was recorded in a study of blood T cell repertoires in COVID-19. Overall study context: The study drew acute and convalescent COVID-19 samples from the United States, Italy and Spain. Sample material is recorded as cDNA or gDNA derived from T cells, B-cell-depleted T cells, or PBMCs.

Seattle researchers signed up patients amid active infection and tracked them longitudinally. Under the authors' procedure: From reference gene primer amplification, estimates of nucleated cell counts were derived. The table came from immunoSEQ multiplex PCR; TCRdb's copy has only in-frame clones and leaves some out. V and J calls and clone size are as listed in that table; D and trimming were resolved from the DNA. The table shows about 150,000 clones, with approximately 84% occurring only once. The clonotype comes from a woman aged 80 or over with COVID-19, enrolled during active disease. The sample comprised peripheral blood.

The CDR3 region has the DNA TGTGCCAGCAGCTTAGAGGCTAGCGGGGCTCCAAAGGGAGATACGCAGTATTTT. It specifies CASSLEASGAPKGDTQYF. The chain has TRBV7-2 and TRBJ2-3; 9 positions agree with TRBD2. CDR1 is SGHTA and CDR2 is FQGNSA in the germline V gene. CDR3 length: 18 residues. V trimming: 1 base; J trimming: 5 bases; junction bases outside the gene matches: 13.